This T cell receptor (beta chain) derives from a study of T cells after yellow fever vaccination. TCRdb re-analysed the 5' RACE reads in MiXCR, keeping a single row per CDR3 protein. The sample consists of a few hundred thousand distinct CDR3 sequences, 17% of them appearing once. Notes on the study in general: Shared CD4/CD8 clonotypes were a small share, likely from convergent recombination.

V shed 6 bases and J 2 bases; nucleotides not matched to a gene: 5. The CDR3 length is 15 residues. The germline V gene encodes CDR1 MNHNS and CDR2 SASEGT. Of note for this clonotype: The antigen remains undetermined.

J is TRBJ2-3 and V is TRBV6-1; TRBD2 aligns across 10 bases. Here the sequenced sample was PBMCs, taken 5 to 6 days after the first yellow fever vaccination. The clonotype was recovered from a young man who received the YFV17D yellow fever vaccine. This CDR3 is CASRLAGAATDTQYF. CDR3 DNA sequence: TGTGCCAGCAGGCTAGCGGGGGCGGCCACAGATACGCAGTATTTT.